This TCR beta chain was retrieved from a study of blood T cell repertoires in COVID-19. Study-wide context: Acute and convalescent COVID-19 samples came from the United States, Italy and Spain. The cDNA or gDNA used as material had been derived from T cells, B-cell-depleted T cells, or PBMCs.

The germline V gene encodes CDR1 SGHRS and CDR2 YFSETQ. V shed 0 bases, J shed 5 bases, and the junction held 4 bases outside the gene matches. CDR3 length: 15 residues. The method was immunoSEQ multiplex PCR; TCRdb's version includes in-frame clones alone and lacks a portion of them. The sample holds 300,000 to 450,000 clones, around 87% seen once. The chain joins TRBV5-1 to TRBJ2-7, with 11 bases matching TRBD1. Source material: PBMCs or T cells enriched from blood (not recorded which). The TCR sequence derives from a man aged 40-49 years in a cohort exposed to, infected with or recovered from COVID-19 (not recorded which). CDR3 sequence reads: CASSLGTGGRNEQYF. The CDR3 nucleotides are TGCGCCAGCAGCTTGGGGACAGGGGGCAGGAACGAGCAGTACTTC.